This T cell receptor (beta chain) was recorded in a study of T-cell reconstitution after alpha-beta-depleted transplantation in children. This CDR3 has 13 residues. V lost 8 bases, J lost 5 bases, and 10 bases stayed unmatched. The germline gives CDR1 DFQATT, CDR2 SNEGSKA (reference sequence). At least ten counts were recorded for this clonotype. Unique molecular identifiers were used to barcode this TCRbeta library. TCRdb reprocessed the PCR reads via MiXCR and lists one record per CDR3 protein. The table has over 550,000 distinct CDR3 sequences, over 9.5% seen once; the top ten hold roughly 3.9%. The material sequenced was PBMCs from the stem cell graft donor, taken from the stem cell graft. The chain joins TRBV20-1 to TRBJ2-7; 9 nucleotides match TRBD2. The TCR originated in a human donor who donated a stem cell graft to a child with acute myeloid leukemia. In DNA, the CDR3 is TGCAGTATTAGTCTGCTAGCGGGAAACGAGCAGTACTTC. Its protein product is CSISLLAGNEQYF.